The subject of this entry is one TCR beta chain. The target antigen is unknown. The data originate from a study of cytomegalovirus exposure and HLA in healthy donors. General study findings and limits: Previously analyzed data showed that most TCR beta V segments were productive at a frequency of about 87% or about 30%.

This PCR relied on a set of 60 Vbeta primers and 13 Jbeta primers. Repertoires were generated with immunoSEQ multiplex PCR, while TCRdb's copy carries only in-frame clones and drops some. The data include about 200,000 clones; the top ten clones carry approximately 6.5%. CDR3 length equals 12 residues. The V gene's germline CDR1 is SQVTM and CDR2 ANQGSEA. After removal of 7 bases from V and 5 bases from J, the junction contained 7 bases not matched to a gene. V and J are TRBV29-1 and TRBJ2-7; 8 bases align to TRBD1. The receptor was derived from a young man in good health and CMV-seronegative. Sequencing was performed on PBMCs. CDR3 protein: CSAEGQEDEQYF. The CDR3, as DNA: TGCAGCGCCGAGGGACAGGAGGACGAGCAGTACTTC.